These 24 T cell receptor beta chains were sequenced from one sample in a study of T-cell memory formation after mild COVID-19. In TCRdb, the 5' RACE reads were re-called with MiXCR into one record per CDR3 protein. The repertoire includes 250,000 to 350,000 distinct CDR3 sequences, roughly 15% of them detected once, and around 23% sits in the top ten. Material: PBMCs or a T cell subset sorted from them (not recorded which). The receptors originated from a man between 18 and 29 years old who had mild COVID-19 (a few samples of this study predate the infection). Cell type and time point are not known.

This clonotype came up a few times. The genes are TRBV7-3 and TRBJ1-4; 8 bases align to TRBD1. Germline trimming cut 5 bases from V and 5 bases from J; bases unmatched to any gene: 7. CDR1 and CDR2 from the germline V gene are SGHTA and FQGTGA. The CDR3 extends over 15 amino acids. This CDR3 is CASSPGQVANEKLFF. The CDR3 region has the DNA TGTGCCAGCAGCCCGGGACAGGTCGCGAATGAAAAACTGTTTTTT. Combining the CDR3 with reference TRBV7-3 and TRBJ1-4 gives the whole variable domain GAGVSQTPSNKVTEKGKYVELRCDPISGHTALYWYRQSLGQGPEFLIYFQGTGAADDSGLPNDRFFAVRPEGSVSTLKIQRTERGDSAVYLCASSPGQVANEKLFFGSGTQLSVL.

The rearrangement joins TRBV5-6 to TRBJ1-2; possible D gene TRBD1, 5 bases. The V end was cut by 4 bases, the J end by 4 bases, with 23 bases between. Germline assignment: CDR1 SGHDT and CDR2 YYEEEE. There are 17 residues in the CDR3. CDR3 coding DNA: TGTGCCAGCAGCCCCCCTCAGGGCCCCTGGAACTCCTATGGCTACACCTTC. Amino acids: CASSPPQGPWNSYGYTF.

The J gene is TRBJ1-2, the V gene TRBV4-3; the D gene is possibly TRBD1 (5 bases). The CDR3 spans 13 residues. The V and J ends lost 3 bases and 7 bases respectively, with 12 bases between them. The germline V gene encodes CDR1 LGHNA and CDR2 YSLEER. This chain's CDR3 is CASSHGGGVGYTF. CDR3 sequence (DNA): TGCGCCAGCAGCCATGGGGGTGGGGTTGGCTACACCTTC.

The sample holds many counts of this clonotype. The CDR3 region has the DNA TGTGCCAGCAGCTTGGACAGGGGGCATGAGCAGTTCTTC. Amino acids: CASSLDRGHEQFF. The gene calls are TRBV5-6 and TRBJ2-1, with 9 nucleotides matching TRBD1. Per germline, CDR1 SGHDT and CDR2 YYEEEE. This CDR3 has 13 residues. Trimming took 0 bases from V and 8 from J; bases not matched to a gene: 0.

This clonotype has more than one count but fewer than ten. The chain employs TRBV10-3 and TRBJ2-7; 8 bases fit TRBD1. CDR1 ENHRY and CDR2 SYGVKD come from the germline V gene. V gave up 8 bases and J gave up 4 bases; unmatched junction bases: 1. The CDR3 is 11 amino acids. The CDR3 is CAIGQGYEQYV. The CDR3 DNA sequence: TGTGCCATCGGACAGGGTTACGAGCAGTACGTC.

The chain recombines TRBV4-1 with TRBJ2-7; a possible D gene is TRBD1 (6 bases). V dropped 4 bases and J dropped 2 bases, with 12 bases sitting between them. Germline CDR1 reads MGHRA; CDR2 reads YSYEKL. The CDR3 covers 14 residues. The DNA of the CDR3 is TGCGCCAGCAGCCCGACAGGCACCACCTACGAGCAGTACTTC. This gives the protein CASSPTGTTYEQYF.

The genes are TRBV6-2 or TRBV6-3 and TRBJ2-7, with 7 positions matching TRBD1. Germline CDR1 is MNHEY and CDR2 is SVGEGT. The CDR3 spans 15 residues. J lost 1 base, V lost 4 bases, and 7 bases had no gene match. CDR3 DNA sequence: TGTGCCAGCAGTTCCGACAGGGCAAGGTCCTACGAGCAGTACGTC. It codes for CASSSDRARSYEQYV.

The CDR3 nucleotides read TGTGCCAGCAGCAGACTGACAGGGGATACGCAGTATTTT. This codes for CASSRLTGDTQYF. The chain uses TRBV7-2 and TRBJ2-3; 7 bases line up with TRBD1. The germline V gene encodes CDR1 SGHTA and CDR2 FQGNSA. The CDR3 consists of 13 residues. V was pared by 5 bases and J by 6 bases, with 5 bases of the junction left unmatched.

V gene TRBV18 combines with J gene TRBJ1-1, with D tentatively TRBD1 (6 bases). V lost 0 bases and J 3 bases, leaving 11 bases between the germline ends. Germline CDR1 reads KGHSH; CDR2 reads LQKENI. The CDR3 is 15 amino acids. This chain's CDR3 is CASSPPGAPDTEAFF. The DNA for the CDR3 is TGTGCCAGCTCACCACCGGGGGCGCCGGACACTGAAGCTTTCTTT.

This clonotype has ten or more counts. The chain combines TRBV7-2 with TRBJ2-1, with 10 bases identical to TRBD2. Trimming removed 5 bases from V and 4 bases from J; junction bases left unmatched: 8. This CDR3 has 16 residues. Germline-derived CDR1 and CDR2 are SGHTA and FQGNSA. CDR3 DNA: TGTGCCAGCAGCCCCGGCGGTAGCGGGGGGTACAATGAGCAGTTCTTC. The encoded protein is CASSPGGSGGYNEQFF.

This clonotype has just a few counts. The chain recombines TRBV29-1 with TRBJ2-4, with D perhaps assigned TRBD1 or TRBD2 (5 bases each). Germline-derived CDR1 and CDR2 are SQVTM and ANQGSEA. This CDR3 region has 11 residues. V was cut by 7 bases and J by 8 bases, with 12 bases left in between. CDR3: CSAGTRDIQYF. Written as DNA, the CDR3 is TGCAGCGCGGGGACCAGGGACATTCAGTACTTC.

The CDR3 coding sequence is TGTGCCACCAGTGACCCAGCCGCGAACACCGGGGAGCTGTTTTTT. Translation: CATSDPAANTGELFF. The chain links TRBV24-1 to TRBJ2-2; D gene uncertain. V lost 4 bases and J lost 0, with 8 bases in between. There are 15 residues in the CDR3. In germline, CDR1 is KGHDR, CDR2 SFDVKD.

J is TRBJ1-2 and V is TRBV6-5, with TRBD1 matching over 10 bases. Unmatched junction bases numbered 2, after V lost 8 bases and J lost 5 bases. CDR1 is MNHEY and CDR2 is SVGAGI in the germline V gene. The CDR3 is made up of 12 amino acids. The CDR3 DNA follows: TGTGCCAGCCGGGACAGGGGTTATGGCTACACCTTC. The encoded protein is CASRDRGYGYTF.

This clonotype occurred a few times. The rearrangement joins TRBV5-1 to TRBJ1-1, with a possible D match to TRBD1 (6 bases). There are 14 residues in the CDR3. Deletions cut 4 bases from V and 0 bases from J, with 10 bases between. The germline gives CDR1 SGHRS, CDR2 YFSETQ. CDR3 bases: TGCGCCAGCAGCGAGGGGGAAATGAACACTGAAGCTTTCTTT. Amino acids: CASSEGEMNTEAFF.

V usage is TRBV21-1 and J usage is TRBJ2-1; TRBD2 was called by the table and not checked on the DNA. TRBV21-1 is designated a pseudogene. The CDR3 length is 17 residues. The CDR3 loop is CASSNSSGGDSYNEQFF. CDR3 in DNA: TGTGCCAGCAGCAATTCAAGCGGGGGGGACTCCTACAATGAGCAGTTCTTC.

The chain carries TRBV5-1 and TRBJ1-3, with D unresolved. The CDR3 has 13 residues. V was pared by 0 bases and J by 4 bases, with 5 bases between. CDR1 is SGHRS, CDR2 YFSETQ, per germline. CDR3 nucleotides: TGCGCCAGCAGCTTGGGAGTCGGAAACACCATATATTTT. This encodes CASSLGVGNTIYF.

CDR3 in amino acids: CASSSQGIGNTEAFF. As DNA, the CDR3 is TGTGCCAGCAGTTCCCAGGGGATAGGGAACACTGAAGCTTTCTTT. The chain carries TRBV6-2 or TRBV6-3 and TRBJ1-1; D perhaps matches TRBD1 (6 bases). Trimming took 4 bases from V and 1 from J, leaving 13 bases between them. From germline, CDR1 is MNHEY and CDR2 SVGEGT. The CDR3 totals 15 residues.

This clonotype has a count of ten or more. The chain combines TRBV5-1 with TRBJ1-1, with 9 bases that match TRBD1. The CDR3 totals 14 residues. V gave up 1 base and J gave up 5 bases; unmatched junction bases: 3. Germline CDR1 SGHRS, CDR2 YFSETQ. CDR3 DNA: TGCGCCAGCAGCTTGCTACAGGGGGCAACTGAAGCTTTCTTT. The encoded protein is CASSLLQGATEAFF.

This clonotype was counted ten times or more. This chain connects TRBV7-9 to TRBJ2-7; D is undetermined. CDR1 is SEHNR, CDR2 FQNEAQ, per germline (reference sequence). The V gene lost 5 bases and the J gene lost 0 bases, with 5 bases spanning the gap. This CDR3 is 12 amino acids long. CDR3 DNA sequence: TGTGCCAGCAGCCTCGGCTCCTACGAGCAGTACTTC. Its protein is CASSLGSYEQYF.

This clonotype was detected a few times. The J gene is TRBJ1-1, the V gene TRBV27; unclear D gene. The V gene's germline CDR1 is MNHEY and CDR2 SMNVEV (reference sequence). V dropped 4 bases and J dropped 4 bases, with 7 bases sitting between them. CDR3 length: 12 amino acids. The CDR3 reads CASSSWATEAFF. CDR3 nucleotides: TGTGCCAGCAGTTCCTGGGCCACTGAAGCTTTCTTT.

This clonotype showed up just a few times. The rearrangement joins TRBV4-2 to TRBJ2-1, with D tentatively TRBD1 or TRBD2 (7 bases each). V was shortened by 7 bases and J by 9 bases, with 28 bases between the two germline ends. The CDR3 is 17 residues long. The germline V gene encodes CDR1 LGHNA and CDR2 YNFKEQ. The CDR3 bases are TGTGCCAGCACATCCCAGGGGGGGGACAGATCGGTAGGTGAGCAGTTCTTC. It translates to CASTSQGGDRSVGEQFF.

CDR3 sequence reads: CAYSAGGSDTQYF. CDR3 nucleotides: TGTGCCTATTCCGCAGGGGGCTCAGATACGCAGTATTTT. The chain couples TRBV10-3 to TRBJ2-3; 8 bases map to TRBD1. CDR3 length equals 13 residues. The germline V gene has CDR1 ENHRY and CDR2 SYGVKD. Trimming took 11 bases from V and 4 from J; bases not matched to a gene: 8.

In this sample, this clonotype turned up a few times. The gene calls are TRBV4-3 and TRBJ1-1; a possible D gene is TRBD1 (5 bases). This CDR3 is 14 amino acids long. Trimming took off 6 bases at V and 1 base at J, with 12 bases between the two ends. Germline loops: CDR1 LGHNA, CDR2 YSLEER. The CDR3 here is CASRIQGENTEAFF. CDR3 DNA sequence: TGCGCCAGCAGGATCCAGGGCGAGAACACTGAAGCTTTCTTT.

This clonotype was seen more than once but under ten times. The chain recombines TRBV6-5 with TRBJ1-1, with D possibly TRBD1 on 5 matching bases. V was shortened by 6 bases and J by 2 bases, with 16 bases between the two germline ends. This CDR3 has 15 amino acids. CDR1 is MNHEY and CDR2 is SVGAGI in the germline V gene. CDR3 sequence reads: CASRFFDRRNTEAFF. The CDR3 DNA reads TGTGCCAGCAGGTTTTTTGACAGACGAAACACTGAAGCTTTCTTT.